A single T cell receptor (beta chain) is shown here with its context. This entry is derived from a study of blood T cells in healthy people across ages. PCR was performed a second time for about 7 to 11 cycles using a sample-barcoded 5' primer and a J-beta primer mix. With 12 random nucleotides, a template-switch adaptor tagged each individual cDNA molecule. All samples gave at least 2.5 million CDR3-containing paired-end reads. TCRdb redid the calling of the 5' RACE reads with MiXCR, one entry per CDR3 protein. Of 1,300,000 or so distinct CDR3 sequences listed, around 59% are singletons. In germline, CDR1 is DFQATT, CDR2 SNEGSKA (reference sequence). Trimming removed 0 bases at V and 5 bases at J, with 16 bases between. This CDR3 has 15 residues.

The sample was blood. This receptor was taken from a man aged 18-30 years in good health. The chain employs TRBV20-1 and TRBJ1-2, with D possibly being TRBD1 (5 bases). CDR3 sequence: CSARDLEGQDYGYTF. In nucleotides, the CDR3 is TGCAGTGCTAGAGATCTAGAGGGGCAGGATTATGGCTACACCTTC.